A selection of T cell receptor beta chains follows, all from one sample in a study of T-cell reconstitution after alpha-beta-depleted transplantation in children. TCRdb independently ran MiXCR on the PCR reads; one entry per CDR3 protein. The sample records hundreds of thousands of distinct CDR3 sequences, approximately 17% being singletons. The specimen was PBMCs, mostly from graft donor cells, collected 360 days after TCRalphabeta/CD19-depleted stem cell transplant. These receptors were taken from a male patient aged 2-10 years who had a stem cell transplant for acute lymphoblastic leukemia, so the T cells may come from the graft donor. Each CDR3 is given without its conserved first and last residue. Fields, in order: V gene, clone size, J gene, CDR3 protein. The size field is filled for only some rows; it gives once, few, many or a size class.

V: TRBV10-3
size: many
J: TRBJ1-5
CDR3: AISEGGQGAQPQH

V: TRBV20-1
size: many
J: TRBJ2-1
CDR3: SARDLSGGYNEQF

V: TRBV10-3
size: many
J: TRBJ1-5
CDR3: AIRPREGQPQH

V: TRBV20-1
size: few
J: TRBJ2-1
CDR3: SARDQKRDTLNEQF

V: TRBV6-2/TRBV6-3
size: many
J: TRBJ2-5
CDR3: ASSYDDQAQETQY

V: TRBV28
size: NA
J: TRBJ2-1
CDR3: ASSWDTRSYNEQF

V: TRBV27
size: NA
J: TRBJ2-1
CDR3: ASALAGAYNEQF

V: TRBV30
size: NA
J: TRBJ2-3
CDR3: AWSGGAKADTQY

V: TRBV5-1
size: many
J: TRBJ1-2
CDR3: ASSLEAGNYGYT

V: TRBV12-3/TRBV12-4
size: few
J: TRBJ1-5
CDR3: ASSQVTGAQH

V: TRBV12-3/TRBV12-4
size: NA
J: TRBJ2-7
CDR3: ASSLRTGQPYEQY

V: TRBV6-2/TRBV6-3
size: many
J: TRBJ2-5
CDR3: ASSDPGTTQY

V: TRBV27
size: NA
J: TRBJ2-1
CDR3: ASRPWGGGAESQF

V: TRBV29-1
size: NA
J: TRBJ2-3
CDR3: SVEDRGYGDTQY

V: TRBV18
size: few
J: TRBJ2-3
CDR3: ASSPRGARTDTQY

V: TRBV2
size: many
J: TRBJ2-2
CDR3: ASSEIQAGELF

V: TRBV12-3/TRBV12-4
size: few
J: TRBJ2-3
CDR3: ASRSKTRVPDTQY

V: TRBV6-4
size: few
J: TRBJ2-5
CDR3: ASSDLGGGGETQY

V: TRBV12-3/TRBV12-4
size: few
J: TRBJ2-2
CDR3: ASSLSQHLGRELF

V: TRBV7-9
size: few
J: TRBJ2-3
CDR3: ASSLKGSTDTQY

V: TRBV11-2
size: NA
J: TRBJ2-7
CDR3: ASSLVSSLSATASFEQY

V: TRBV27
size: few
J: TRBJ2-1
CDR3: ASSLKGYSGDGEF

V: TRBV5-1
size: few
J: TRBJ1-6
CDR3: ASSLGQLRSPLH

V: TRBV13
size: NA
J: TRBJ1-1
CDR3: ASSPGGLEAF

V: TRBV5-6
size: few
J: TRBJ2-5
CDR3: ASRQEGTPAQETQY

V: TRBV7-3
size: NA
J: TRBJ2-6
CDR3: ASSLNPNQGLPSGANVLT

V: TRBV29-1
size: NA
J: TRBJ2-3
CDR3: SVGDRGETDTQY

V: TRBV9
size: NA
J: TRBJ2-5
CDR3: ASSGPGQGKLETQY

V: TRBV27
size: few
J: TRBJ1-1
CDR3: ASNLDRALNTEAF

V: TRBV6-1
size: few
J: TRBJ1-2
CDR3: ASTRGQAYGYT

V: TRBV7-9
size: few
J: TRBJ2-3
CDR3: ASSGQFTDTQY

V: TRBV28
size: few
J: TRBJ2-5
CDR3: ASSKKGQETQY

V: TRBV28
size: many
J: TRBJ2-5
CDR3: ASSLLVLPATQY

V: TRBV4-3
size: few
J: TRBJ2-7
CDR3: ASSQAKAGGTYEQY

V: TRBV7-2
size: NA
J: TRBJ2-5
CDR3: ASTASRRQETQY

V: TRBV6-1
size: few
J: TRBJ2-7
CDR3: ASSRPGLRPRAY

V: TRBV28
size: few
J: TRBJ1-2
CDR3: ASSFEGTGGVFYGYT

V: TRBV7-8
size: NA
J: TRBJ1-2
CDR3: ASSFESGEDYGYT

V: TRBV20-1
size: NA
J: TRBJ1-2
CDR3: SASEGEGYGYT

V: TRBV5-1
size: few
J: TRBJ2-1
CDR3: ASSSSGIGDEQF

V: TRBV20-1
size: many
J: TRBJ2-1
CDR3: SVPGLAVNEQF

V: TRBV7-9
size: few
J: TRBJ2-5
CDR3: ASSFDRVLRGTQY

V: TRBV20-1
size: few
J: TRBJ1-5
CDR3: SASPGAGGNQPQH

V: TRBV10-3
size: NA
J: TRBJ1-5
CDR3: AIAAKNQPQH

V: TRBV7-9
size: NA
J: TRBJ1-2
CDR3: ASRIPGGYGYT

V: TRBV5-1
size: NA
J: TRBJ2-3
CDR3: ASSSWTVLGTDTQY

V: TRBV10-2
size: NA
J: TRBJ1-2
CDR3: ASSERGRTKYGYT

V: TRBV29-1
size: many
J: TRBJ2-7
CDR3: SVPQGPHEQY

V: TRBV20-1
size: few
J: TRBJ2-1
CDR3: SARVGVYNEQF

V: TRBV12-3/TRBV12-4
size: NA
J: TRBJ1-3
CDR3: ASLGRRRRNTIY

V: TRBV5-5
size: many
J: TRBJ2-1
CDR3: ASSRILNEQF

V: TRBV20-1
size: NA
J: TRBJ2-5
CDR3: SAPLAGGLQETQY

V: TRBV10-3
size: few
J: TRBJ2-5
CDR3: AITPGGAETQY

V: TRBV25-1
size: NA
J: TRBJ1-6
CDR3: ASSDMGTGQSSYNSPLH